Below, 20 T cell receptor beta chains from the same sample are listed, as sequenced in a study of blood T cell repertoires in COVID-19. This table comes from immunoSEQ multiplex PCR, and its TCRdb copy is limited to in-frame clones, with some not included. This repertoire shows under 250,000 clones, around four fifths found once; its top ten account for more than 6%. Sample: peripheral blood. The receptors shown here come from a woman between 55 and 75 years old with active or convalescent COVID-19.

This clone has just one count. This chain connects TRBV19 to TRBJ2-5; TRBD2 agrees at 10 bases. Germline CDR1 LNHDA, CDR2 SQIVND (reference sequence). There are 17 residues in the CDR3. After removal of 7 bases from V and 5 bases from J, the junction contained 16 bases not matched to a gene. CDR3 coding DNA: TGTGCCAGTACCCAAACCGGGGCTAGCGGGGGACGGGAGACCCAGTACTTC. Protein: CASTQTGASGGRETQYF.

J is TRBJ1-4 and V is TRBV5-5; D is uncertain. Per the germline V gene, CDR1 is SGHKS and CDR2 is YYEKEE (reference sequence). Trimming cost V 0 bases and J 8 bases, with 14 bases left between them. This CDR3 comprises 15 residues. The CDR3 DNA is TGTGCCAGCAGCTTGGAGTTAGCGGGGTTCGAAAAACTGTTTTTT. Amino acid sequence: CASSLELAGFEKLFF.

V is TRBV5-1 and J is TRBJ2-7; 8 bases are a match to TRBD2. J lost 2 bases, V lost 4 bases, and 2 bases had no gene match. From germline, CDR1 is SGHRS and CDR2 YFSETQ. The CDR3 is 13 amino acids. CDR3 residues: CASSSGSPYEQYF. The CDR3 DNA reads TGCGCCAGCAGCAGCGGGAGTCCCTACGAGCAGTACTTC. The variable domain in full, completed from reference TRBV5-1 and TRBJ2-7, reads KAGVTQTPRYLIKTRGQQVTLSCSPISGHRSVSWYQQTPGQGLQFLFEYFSETQRNKGNFPGRFSGRQFSNSRSEMNVSTLELGDSALYLCASSSGSPYEQYFGPGTRLTVT.

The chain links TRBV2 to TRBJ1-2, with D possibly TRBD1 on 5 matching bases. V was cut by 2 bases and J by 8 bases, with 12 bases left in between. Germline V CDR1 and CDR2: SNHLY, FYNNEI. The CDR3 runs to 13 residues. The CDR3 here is CASSEQGMSGYTF. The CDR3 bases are TGTGCCAGCAGTGAACAGGGTATGAGCGGCTACACCTTC. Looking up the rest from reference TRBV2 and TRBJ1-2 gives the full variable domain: EPEVTQTPSHQVTQMGQEVILRCVPISNHLYFYWYRQILGQKVEFLVSFYNNEISEKSEIFDDQFSVERPDGSNFTLKIRSTKLEDSAMYFCASSEQGMSGYTFGSGTRLTVV.

This CDR3 reads CASSDTGEQPQHF. Written as DNA, the CDR3 is TGTGCCAGCAGTGATACAGGAGAACAGCCCCAGCATTTT. The rearrangement uses TRBV25-1 and TRBJ1-5; possible D gene TRBD1, 5 bases. The CDR3 has 13 amino acids. Trimming cost V 3 bases and J 7 bases, with 10 bases left between them. CDR1 is MGHDK and CDR2 is SYGVNS in the germline V gene. The full variable domain, rest sourced from reference TRBV25-1 and TRBJ1-5, is EADIYQTPRYLVIGTGKKITLECSQTMGHDKMYWYQQDPGMELHLIHYSYGVNSTEKGDLSSESTVSRIRTEHFPLTLESARPSHTSQYLCASSDTGEQPQHFGDGTRLSIL.

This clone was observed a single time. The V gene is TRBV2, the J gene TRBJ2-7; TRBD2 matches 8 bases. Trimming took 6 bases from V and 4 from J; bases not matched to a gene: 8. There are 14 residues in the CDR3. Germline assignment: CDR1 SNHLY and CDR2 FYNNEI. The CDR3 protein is CASSVREGGYEQYF. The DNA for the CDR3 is TGTGCCAGCAGCGTACGGGAGGGAGGATACGAGCAGTACTTC.

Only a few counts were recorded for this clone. In DNA, the CDR3 is TGTGCCAGCGCAACAGGAAGATGGGATCAGCCCCAGCATTTT. Amino acid sequence: CASATGRWDQPQHF. The chain is built from TRBV2 and TRBJ1-5; perhaps TRBD1 as D (5 bases). Trimming shortened V by 8 bases and J by 5 bases, and 16 bases separated the two germline ends. The length of the CDR3 is 14 residues. The germline CDR1 and CDR2 sequences are SNHLY and FYNNEI.

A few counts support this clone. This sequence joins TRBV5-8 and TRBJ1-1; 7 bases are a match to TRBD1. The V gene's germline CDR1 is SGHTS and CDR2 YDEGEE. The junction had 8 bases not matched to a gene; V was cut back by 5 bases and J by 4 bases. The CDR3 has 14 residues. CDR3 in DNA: TGTGCCAGCAGGGTCTACTCAGGGGGCACTGAAGCTTTCTTT. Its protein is CASRVYSGGTEAFF. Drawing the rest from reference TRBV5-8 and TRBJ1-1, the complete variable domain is EAGVTQSPTHLIKTRGQQATLRCSPISGHTSVYWYQQALGLGLQFLLWYDEGEERNRGNFPPRFSGRQFPNYSSELNVNALELEDSALYLCASRVYSGGTEAFFGQGTRLTVV.

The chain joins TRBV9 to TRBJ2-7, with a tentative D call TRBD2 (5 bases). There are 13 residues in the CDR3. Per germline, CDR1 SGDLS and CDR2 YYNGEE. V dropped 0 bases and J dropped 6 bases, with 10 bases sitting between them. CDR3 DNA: TGTGCCAGCAGCGTAGGATCGGGATTCGAGCAGTACTTC. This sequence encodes CASSVGSGFEQYF.

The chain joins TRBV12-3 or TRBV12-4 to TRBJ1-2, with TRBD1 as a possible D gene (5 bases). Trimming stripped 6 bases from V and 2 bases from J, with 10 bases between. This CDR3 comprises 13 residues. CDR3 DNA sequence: TGTGCCAGCAGCCTCAGGGTGAACTATGGCTACACCTTC. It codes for CASSLRVNYGYTF.

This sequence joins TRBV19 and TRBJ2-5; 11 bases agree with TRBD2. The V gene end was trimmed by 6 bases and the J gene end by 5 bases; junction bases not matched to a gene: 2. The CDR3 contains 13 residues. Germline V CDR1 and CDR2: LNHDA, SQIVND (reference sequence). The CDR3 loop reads CASRTSGSETQYF. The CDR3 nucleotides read TGTGCCAGTAGAACTAGCGGGAGCGAGACCCAGTACTTC.

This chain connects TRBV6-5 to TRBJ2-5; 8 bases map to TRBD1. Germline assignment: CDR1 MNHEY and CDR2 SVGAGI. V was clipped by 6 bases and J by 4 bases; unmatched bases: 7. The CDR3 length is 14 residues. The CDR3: CASRTHDRGETQYF. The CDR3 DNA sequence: TGTGCCAGCAGAACCCATGACAGGGGAGAGACCCAGTACTTC.

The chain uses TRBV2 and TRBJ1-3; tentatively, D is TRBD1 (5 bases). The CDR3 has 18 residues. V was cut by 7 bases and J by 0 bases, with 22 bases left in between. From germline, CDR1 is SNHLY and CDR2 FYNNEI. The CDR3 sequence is CASNSKQAYPLSGNTIYF. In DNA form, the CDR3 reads TGTGCCAGCAATTCCAAACAGGCCTATCCCCTCTCTGGAAACACCATATATTTT.

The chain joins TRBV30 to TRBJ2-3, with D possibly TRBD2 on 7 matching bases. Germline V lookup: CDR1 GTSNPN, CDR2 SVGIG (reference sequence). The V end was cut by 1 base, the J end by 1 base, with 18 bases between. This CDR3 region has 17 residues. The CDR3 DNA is TGTGCCTGGAGTGAATCAGCGGGGCCAGGGGGCACAGATACGCAGTATTTT. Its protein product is CAWSESAGPGGTDTQYF. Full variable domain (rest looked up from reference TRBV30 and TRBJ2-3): SQTIHQWPATLVQPVGSPLSLECTVEGTSNPNLYWYRQAAGRGLQLLFYSVGIGQISSEVPQNLSASRPQDRQFILSSKKLLLSDSGFYLCAWSESAGPGGTDTQYFGPGTRLTVL.

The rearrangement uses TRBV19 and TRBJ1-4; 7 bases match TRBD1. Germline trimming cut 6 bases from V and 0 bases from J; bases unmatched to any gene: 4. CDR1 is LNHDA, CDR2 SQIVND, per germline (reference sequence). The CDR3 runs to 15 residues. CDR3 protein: CASRDTGATNEKLFF. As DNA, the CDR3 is TGTGCCAGTAGGGATACAGGGGCAACTAATGAAAAACTGTTTTTT.

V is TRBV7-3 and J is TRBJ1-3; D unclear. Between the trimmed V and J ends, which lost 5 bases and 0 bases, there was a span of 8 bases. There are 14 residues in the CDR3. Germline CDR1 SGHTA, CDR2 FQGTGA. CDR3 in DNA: TGTGCCAGCAGCCCGCGGGTCTCTGGAAACACCATATATTTT. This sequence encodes CASSPRVSGNTIYF. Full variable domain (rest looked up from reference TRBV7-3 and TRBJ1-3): GAGVSQTPSNKVTEKGKYVELRCDPISGHTALYWYRQSLGQGPEFLIYFQGTGAADDSGLPNDRFFAVRPEGSVSTLKIQRTERGDSAVYLCASSPRVSGNTIYFGEGSWLTVV.

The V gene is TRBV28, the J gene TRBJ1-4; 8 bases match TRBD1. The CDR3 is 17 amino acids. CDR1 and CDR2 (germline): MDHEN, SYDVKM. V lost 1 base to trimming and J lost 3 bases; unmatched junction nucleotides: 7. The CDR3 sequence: CASSLSGRGRANEKLFF. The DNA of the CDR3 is TGTGCCAGCAGTTTATCGGGCAGGGGGCGGGCTAATGAAAAACTGTTTTTT.

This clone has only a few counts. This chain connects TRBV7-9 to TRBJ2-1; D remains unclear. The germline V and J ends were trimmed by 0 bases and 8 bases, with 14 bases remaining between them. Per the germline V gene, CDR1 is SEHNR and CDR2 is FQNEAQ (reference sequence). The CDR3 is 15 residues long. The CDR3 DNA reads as TGTGCCAGCAGCTTAGCAAGCGAGACCGGTCATGAGCAGTTCTTC. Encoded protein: CASSLASETGHEQFF.

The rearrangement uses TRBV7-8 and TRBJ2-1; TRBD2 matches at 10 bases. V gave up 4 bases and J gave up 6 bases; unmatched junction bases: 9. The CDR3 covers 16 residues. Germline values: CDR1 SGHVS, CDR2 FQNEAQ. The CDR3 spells CASSWGLAGDRNEQFF. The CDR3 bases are TGTGCCAGCAGCTGGGGGCTAGCGGGAGATCGCAATGAGCAGTTCTTC.

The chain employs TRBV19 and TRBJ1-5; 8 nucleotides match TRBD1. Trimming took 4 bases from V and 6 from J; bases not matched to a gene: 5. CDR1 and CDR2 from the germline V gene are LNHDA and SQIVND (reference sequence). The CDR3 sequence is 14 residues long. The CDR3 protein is CASSTRTGSQPQHF. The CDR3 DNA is TGTGCCAGTAGTACCCGGACAGGGAGTCAGCCCCAGCATTTT.